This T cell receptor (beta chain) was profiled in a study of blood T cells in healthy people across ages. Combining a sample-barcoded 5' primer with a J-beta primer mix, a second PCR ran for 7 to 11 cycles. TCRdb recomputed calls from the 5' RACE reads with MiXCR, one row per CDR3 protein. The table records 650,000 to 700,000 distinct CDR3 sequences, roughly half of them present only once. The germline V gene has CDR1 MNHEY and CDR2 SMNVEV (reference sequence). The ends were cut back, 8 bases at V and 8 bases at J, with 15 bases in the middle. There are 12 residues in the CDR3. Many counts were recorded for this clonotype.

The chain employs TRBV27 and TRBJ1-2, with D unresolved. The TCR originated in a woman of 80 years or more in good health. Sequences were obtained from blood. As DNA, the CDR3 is TGTGCCAGCCGCCTCGGAGAGTGGGGCTACACCTTC. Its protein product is CASRLGEWGYTF.